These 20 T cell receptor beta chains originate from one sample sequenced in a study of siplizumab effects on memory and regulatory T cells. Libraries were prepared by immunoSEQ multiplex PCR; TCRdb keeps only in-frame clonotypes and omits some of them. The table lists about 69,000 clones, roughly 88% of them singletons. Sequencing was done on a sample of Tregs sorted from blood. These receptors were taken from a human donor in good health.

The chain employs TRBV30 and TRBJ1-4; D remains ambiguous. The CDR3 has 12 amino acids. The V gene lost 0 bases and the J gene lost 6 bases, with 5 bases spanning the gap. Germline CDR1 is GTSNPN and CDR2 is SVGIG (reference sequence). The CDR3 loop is CAWSVWDEKLFF. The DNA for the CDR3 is TGTGCCTGGAGTGTATGGGATGAAAAACTGTTTTTT.

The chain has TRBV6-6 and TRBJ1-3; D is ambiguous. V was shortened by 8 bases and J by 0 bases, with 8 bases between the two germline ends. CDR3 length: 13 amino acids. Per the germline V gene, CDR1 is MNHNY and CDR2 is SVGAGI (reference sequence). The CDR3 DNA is TGTGCCAGCCGAGCGAGCTCTGGAAACACCATATATTTT. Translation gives CASRASSGNTIYF.

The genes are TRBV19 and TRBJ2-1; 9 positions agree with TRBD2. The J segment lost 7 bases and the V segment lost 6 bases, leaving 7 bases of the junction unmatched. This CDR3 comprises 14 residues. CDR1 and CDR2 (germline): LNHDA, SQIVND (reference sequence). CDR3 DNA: TGTGCCAGTAGCGTAGCGGGAGTCCAGAATGAGCAGTTCTTC. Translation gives CASSVAGVQNEQFF.

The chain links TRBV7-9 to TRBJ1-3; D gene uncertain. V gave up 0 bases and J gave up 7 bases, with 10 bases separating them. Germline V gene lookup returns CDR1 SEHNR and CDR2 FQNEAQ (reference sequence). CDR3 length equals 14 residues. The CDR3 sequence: CASSLAGVVNTIYF. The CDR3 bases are TGTGCCAGCAGCTTAGCTGGGGTAGTGAACACCATATATTTT.

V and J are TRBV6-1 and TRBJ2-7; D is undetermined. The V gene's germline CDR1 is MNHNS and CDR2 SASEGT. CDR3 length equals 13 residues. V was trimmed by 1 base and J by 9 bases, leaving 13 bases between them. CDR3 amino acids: CASSEGIGVGQYF. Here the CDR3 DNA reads TGTGCCAGCAGTGAAGGTATTGGGGTTGGGCAGTACTTC.

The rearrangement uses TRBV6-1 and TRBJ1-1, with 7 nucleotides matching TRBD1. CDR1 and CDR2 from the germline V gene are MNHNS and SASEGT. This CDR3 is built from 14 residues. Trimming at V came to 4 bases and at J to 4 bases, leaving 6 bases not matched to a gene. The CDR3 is CASSVSQGGTEAFF. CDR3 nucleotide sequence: TGTGCCAGCAGTGTCTCCCAGGGGGGCACTGAAGCTTTCTTT.

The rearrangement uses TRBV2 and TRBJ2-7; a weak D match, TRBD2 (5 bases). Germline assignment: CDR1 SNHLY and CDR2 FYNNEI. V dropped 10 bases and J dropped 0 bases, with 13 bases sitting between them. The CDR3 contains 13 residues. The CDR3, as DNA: TGTGCCACCAACGGGATCCTCTCCTACGAGCAGTACTTC. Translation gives CATNGILSYEQYF.

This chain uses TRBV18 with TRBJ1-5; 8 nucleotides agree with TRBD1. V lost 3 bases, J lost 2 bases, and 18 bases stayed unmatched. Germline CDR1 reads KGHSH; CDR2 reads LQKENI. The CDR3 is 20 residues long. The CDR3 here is CASSPADWSGQGLGNQPQHF. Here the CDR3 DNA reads TGTGCCAGCTCACCGGCCGACTGGTCCGGACAGGGTTTGGGCAATCAGCCCCAGCATTTT.

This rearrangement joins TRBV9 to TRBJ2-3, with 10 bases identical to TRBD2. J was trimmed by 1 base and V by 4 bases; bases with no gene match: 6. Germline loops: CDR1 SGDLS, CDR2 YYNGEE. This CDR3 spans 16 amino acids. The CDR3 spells CASSPGTSVRTDTQYF. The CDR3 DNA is TGTGCCAGCAGCCCAGGGACTAGCGTTCGCACAGATACGCAGTATTTT. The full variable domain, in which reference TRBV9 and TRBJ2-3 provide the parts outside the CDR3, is DSGVTQTPKHLITATGQRVTLRCSPRSGDLSVYWYQQSLDQGLQFLIQYYNGEERAKGNILERFSAQQFPDLHSELNLSSLELGDSALYFCASSPGTSVRTDTQYFGPGTRLTVL.

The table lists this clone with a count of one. This CDR3 is CASGGDGFAWNTEAFF. CDR3 bases: TGTGCCAGCGGCGGGGATGGGTTTGCGTGGAACACTGAAGCTTTCTTT. The chain recombines TRBV5-6 with TRBJ1-1; D not resolved. V was cut by 7 bases and J by 1 base, with 20 bases left in between. The CDR3 length is 16 residues. Germline CDR1 SGHDT, CDR2 YYEEEE.

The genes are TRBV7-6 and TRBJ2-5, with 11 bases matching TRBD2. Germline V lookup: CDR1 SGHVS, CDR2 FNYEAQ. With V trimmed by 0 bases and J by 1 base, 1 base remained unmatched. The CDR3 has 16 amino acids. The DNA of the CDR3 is TGTGCCAGCAGCTTAGCGACTAGCGGGGTCCAAGAGACCCAGTACTTC. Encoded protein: CASSLATSGVQETQYF.

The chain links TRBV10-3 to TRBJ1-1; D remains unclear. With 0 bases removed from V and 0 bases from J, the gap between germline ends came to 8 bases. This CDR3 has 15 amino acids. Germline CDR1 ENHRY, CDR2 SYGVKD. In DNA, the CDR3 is TGTGCCATCAGTGAGTCGGATGGGGTGAACACTGAAGCTTTCTTT. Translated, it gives CAISESDGVNTEAFF.

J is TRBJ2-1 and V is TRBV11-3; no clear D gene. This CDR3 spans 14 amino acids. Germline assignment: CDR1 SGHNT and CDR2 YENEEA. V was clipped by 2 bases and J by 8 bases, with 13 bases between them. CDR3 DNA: TGTGCCAGCAGCTTAAATGACTTGGGCCATGAGCAGTTCTTC. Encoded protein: CASSLNDLGHEQFF.

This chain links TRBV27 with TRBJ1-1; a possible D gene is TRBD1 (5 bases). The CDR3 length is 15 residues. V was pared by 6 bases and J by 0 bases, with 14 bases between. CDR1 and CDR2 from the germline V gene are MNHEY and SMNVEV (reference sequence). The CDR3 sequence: CASRPIMTVNTEAFF. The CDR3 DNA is TGTGCCAGCAGACCCATTATGACAGTGAACACTGAAGCTTTCTTT.

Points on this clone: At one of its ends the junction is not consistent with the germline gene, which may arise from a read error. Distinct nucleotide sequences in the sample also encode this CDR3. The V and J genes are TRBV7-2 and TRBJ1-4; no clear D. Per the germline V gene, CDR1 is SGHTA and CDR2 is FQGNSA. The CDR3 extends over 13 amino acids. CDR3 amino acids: CASSLKPNEKLFF. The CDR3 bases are TGTGCCAGCAGCTTAAAGCCGAATGAAAAGCTGTTTTTT.

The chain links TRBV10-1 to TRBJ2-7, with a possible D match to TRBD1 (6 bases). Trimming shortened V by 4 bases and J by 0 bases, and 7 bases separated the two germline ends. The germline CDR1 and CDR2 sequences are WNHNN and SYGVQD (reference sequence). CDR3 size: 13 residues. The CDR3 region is CASSADSSYEQYF. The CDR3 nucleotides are TGCGCCAGCAGTGCGGACAGCTCCTACGAGCAGTACTTC.

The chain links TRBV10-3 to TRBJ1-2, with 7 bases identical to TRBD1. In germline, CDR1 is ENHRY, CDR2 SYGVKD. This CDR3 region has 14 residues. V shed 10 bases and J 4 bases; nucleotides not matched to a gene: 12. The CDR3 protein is CATTNVGGAYGYTF. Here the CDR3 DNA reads TGTGCCACCACCAACGTAGGGGGCGCCTATGGCTACACCTTC.

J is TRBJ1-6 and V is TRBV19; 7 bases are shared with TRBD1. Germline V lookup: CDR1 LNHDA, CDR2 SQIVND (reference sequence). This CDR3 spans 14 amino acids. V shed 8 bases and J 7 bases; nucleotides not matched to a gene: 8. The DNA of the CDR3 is TGTGCCAGTCGACACTCAGGGGGGAATTCACCCCTCCACTTT. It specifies CASRHSGGNSPLHF.

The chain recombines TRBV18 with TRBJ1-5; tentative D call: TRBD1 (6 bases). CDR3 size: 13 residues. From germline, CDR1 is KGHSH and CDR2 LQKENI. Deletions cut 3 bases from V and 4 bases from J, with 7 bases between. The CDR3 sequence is CASSPDRNQPQHF. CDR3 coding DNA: TGTGCCAGCTCACCGGACAGAAATCAGCCCCAGCATTTT.

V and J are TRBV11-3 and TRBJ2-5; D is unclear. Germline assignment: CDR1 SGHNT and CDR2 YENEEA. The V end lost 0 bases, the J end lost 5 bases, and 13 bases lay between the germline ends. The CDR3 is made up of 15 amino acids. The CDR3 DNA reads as TGTGCCAGCAGCTTAGATCTTTCCGGCGAGGAGACCCAGTACTTC. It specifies CASSLDLSGEETQYF.